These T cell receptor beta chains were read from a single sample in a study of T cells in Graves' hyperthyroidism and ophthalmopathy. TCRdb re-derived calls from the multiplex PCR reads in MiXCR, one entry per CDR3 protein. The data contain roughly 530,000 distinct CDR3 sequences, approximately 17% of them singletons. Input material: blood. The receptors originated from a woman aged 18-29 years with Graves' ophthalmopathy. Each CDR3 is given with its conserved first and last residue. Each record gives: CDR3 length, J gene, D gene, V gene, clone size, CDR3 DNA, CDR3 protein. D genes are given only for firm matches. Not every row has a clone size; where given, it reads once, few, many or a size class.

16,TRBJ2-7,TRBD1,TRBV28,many,TGTGCCAGCAGTTTTCCCGGGGACAGGGGGCAGGACGAGCAGTACTTC,CASSFPGDRGQDEQYF
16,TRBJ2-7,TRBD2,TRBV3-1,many,TGTGCCAGCAGCCAAGATCGCAGGACTAGCTCCTACGAGCAGTACTTC,CASSQDRRTSSYEQYF
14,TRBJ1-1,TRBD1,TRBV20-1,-,TGCAGTGCCATCGACAGGGGCCCTAACACTGAAGCTTTCTTT,CSAIDRGPNTEAFF
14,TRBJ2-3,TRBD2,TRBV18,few,TGTGCCAGCTCACCGACTAGCGGGAGAGATACGCAGTATTTT,CASSPTSGRDTQYF
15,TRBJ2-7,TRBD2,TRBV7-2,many,TGTGCCAGCAGCATATTAGCGGGAGGGCCCTACGAGCAGTACTTC,CASSILAGGPYEQYF
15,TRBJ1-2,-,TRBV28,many,TGTGCCAGCACCGGTAGTGGCCAGGGCGGTTATGGCTACACCTTC,CASTGSGQGGYGYTF
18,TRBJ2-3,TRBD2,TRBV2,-,TGTGCCAGCAGTGATGTCCGGGGCGGGGGGCGAAGCACAGATACGCAGTATTTT,CASSDVRGGGRSTDTQYF
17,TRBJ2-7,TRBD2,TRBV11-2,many,TGTGCCAGCAGCTTAGGGGGTGGGGGACTACCCACCTACGAGCAGTACTTC,CASSLGGGGLPTYEQYF
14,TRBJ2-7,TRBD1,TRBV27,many,TGTGCCAGCAGTTCGGACAGGGGGCTCTACGAGCAGTACTTC,CASSSDRGLYEQYF
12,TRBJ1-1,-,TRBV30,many,TGTGCCTGGAGATTCGTGAACACTGAAGCTTTCTTT,CAWRFVNTEAFF
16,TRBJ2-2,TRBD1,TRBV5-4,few,TGTGCCAGCAGCTACGGACAGGGGGCGAGCACCGGGGAGCTGTTTTTT,CASSYGQGASTGELFF
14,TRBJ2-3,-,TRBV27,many,TGTGCCAGCAGTTATCGGACTGACACAGATACGCAGTATTTT,CASSYRTDTDTQYF
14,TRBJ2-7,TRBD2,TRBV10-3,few,TGTGCCAGCCGACTAGCGGGGGGCGCCTACGAGCAGTACTTC,CASRLAGGAYEQYF
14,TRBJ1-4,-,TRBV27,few,TGTGCCAGCAGTCACAAGGGAGGTAATGAAAAACTGTTTTTT,CASSHKGGNEKLFF
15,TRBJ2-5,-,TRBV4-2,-,TGTGCCAGCAGCCAAGATGGGAACGGAAGAGAGACCCAGTACTTC,CASSQDGNGRETQYF
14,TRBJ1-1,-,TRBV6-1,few,TGTGCCAGCAGCGAAGACGGCCTGAACACTGAAGCTTTCTTT,CASSEDGLNTEAFF
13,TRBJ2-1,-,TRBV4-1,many,TGCGCCAGCAGCCAAAGACTAGGACATGAGCAGTTCTTC,CASSQRLGHEQFF
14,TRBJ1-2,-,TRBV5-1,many,TGCGCCAGCAGCTTGGATCTGCGGAACTATGGCTACACCTTC,CASSLDLRNYGYTF
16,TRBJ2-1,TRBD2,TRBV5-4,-,TGTGCCAGCAGCTTGGACGGGGCGGGGGGGCTAGCTGAGCAGTTCTTC,CASSLDGAGGLAEQFF
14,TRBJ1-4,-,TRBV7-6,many,TGTGCCAGCAGCTTAGACGTAACTAATGAAAAACTGTTTTTT,CASSLDVTNEKLFF
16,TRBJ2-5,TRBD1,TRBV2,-,TGTGCCAGCAGTGGCCAGTCGACAGGGCCCCAAGAGACCCAGTACTTC,CASSGQSTGPQETQYF
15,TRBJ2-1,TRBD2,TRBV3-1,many,TGTGCCAGCAGCCCACCGGGACTAGCGGGGTCTGAGCAGTTCTTC,CASSPPGLAGSEQFF
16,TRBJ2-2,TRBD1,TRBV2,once,TGTGCCAGCAGAGATGACAGGGGGTCGCACACCGGGGAGCTGTTTTTT,CASRDDRGSHTGELFF
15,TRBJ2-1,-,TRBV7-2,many,TGTGCCAGCAGCTTAATGGCAGCCTCCTACAATGAGCAGTTCTTC,CASSLMAASYNEQFF
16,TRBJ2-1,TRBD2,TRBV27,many,TGTGCCAGCAGTTCCACTAGCGGGAGTATATACAATGAGCAGTTCTTC,CASSSTSGSIYNEQFF
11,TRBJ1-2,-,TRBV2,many,TGTGCCAGCGAAACCGGCTATGGCTACACCTTC,CASETGYGYTF
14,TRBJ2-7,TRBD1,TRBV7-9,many,TGTGCCAGCAGCCCGTCTGTGACAGGGGGAGAGCAGTACTTC,CASSPSVTGGEQYF
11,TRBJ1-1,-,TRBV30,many,TGTGCCCGAGGAGGCGGCACTGAAGCTTTCTTT,CARGGGTEAFF
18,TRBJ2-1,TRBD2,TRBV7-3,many,TGTGCCAGCAGCTTAACGGGACTAGCATCGTCCCCCAACAATGAGCAGTTCTTC,CASSLTGLASSPNNEQFF
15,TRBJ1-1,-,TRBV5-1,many,TGCGCCAGCAGGTATGACGGAACTTTAAACACTGAAGCTTTCTTT,CASRYDGTLNTEAFF
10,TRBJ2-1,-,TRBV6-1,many,TGTGCCAGCATCGGGGATGAGCAGTTCTTC,CASIGDEQFF
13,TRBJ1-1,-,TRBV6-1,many,TGTGCCAGCAAATACGTAAGCGGGACTGAAGCTTTCTTT,CASKYVSGTEAFF
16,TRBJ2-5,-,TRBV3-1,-,TGTGCCAGCAGCCAAGATGAGGACCGCCCCCAAGAGACCCAGTACTTC,CASSQDEDRPQETQYF
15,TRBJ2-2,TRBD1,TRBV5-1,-,TGCGCCAGCAGCGGGACGTCAGGGGGCCCCGGGGAGCTGTTTTTT,CASSGTSGGPGELFF
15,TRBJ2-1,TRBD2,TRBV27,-,TGTGCCAGCAAAAGGACTAGCTTTTCCTACAATGAGCAGTTCTTC,CASKRTSFSYNEQFF
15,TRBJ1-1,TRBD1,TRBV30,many,TGTGCCTGGAGTTTCCCGGACAGGGTGAACACTGAAGCTTTCTTT,CAWSFPDRVNTEAFF
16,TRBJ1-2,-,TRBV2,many,TGTGCCAGCAGTGAAGTTAAGGGGAGCCCGGACTATGGCTACACCTTC,CASSEVKGSPDYGYTF
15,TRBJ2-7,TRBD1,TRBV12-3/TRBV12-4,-,TGTGCCAGACGACTTGGGGCAGGGGGCATCGACGAGCAGTACTTC,CARRLGAGGIDEQYF